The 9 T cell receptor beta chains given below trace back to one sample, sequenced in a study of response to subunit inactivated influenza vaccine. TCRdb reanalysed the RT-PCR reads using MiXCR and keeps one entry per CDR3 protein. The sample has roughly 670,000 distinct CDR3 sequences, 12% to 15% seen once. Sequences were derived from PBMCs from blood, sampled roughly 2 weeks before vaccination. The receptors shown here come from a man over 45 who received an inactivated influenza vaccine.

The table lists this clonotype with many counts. The CDR3 loop is CASSRRDRGSEQYF. The CDR3 coding sequence is TGTGCCAGCAGCCGCCGGGACAGGGGATCCGAGCAGTACTTC. The chain employs TRBV5-6 and TRBJ2-7, with 10 bases aligning to TRBD1. J gave up 6 bases and V 4 bases, and 7 bases lay outside the gene matches. This CDR3 is built from 14 residues. Per the germline V gene, CDR1 is SGHDT and CDR2 is YYEEEE.

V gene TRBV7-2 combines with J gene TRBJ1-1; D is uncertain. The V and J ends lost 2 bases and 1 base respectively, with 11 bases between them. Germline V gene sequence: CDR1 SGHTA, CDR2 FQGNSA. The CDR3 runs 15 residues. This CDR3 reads CASSLIGRGNTEAFF. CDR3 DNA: TGTGCCAGCAGCTTAATAGGGCGAGGGAACACTGAAGCTTTCTTT.

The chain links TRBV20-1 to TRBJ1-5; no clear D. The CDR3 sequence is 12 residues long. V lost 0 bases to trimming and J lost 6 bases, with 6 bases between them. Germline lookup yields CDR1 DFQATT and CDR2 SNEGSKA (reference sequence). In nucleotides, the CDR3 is TGCAGTGCTAGAGATGTATTTCAGCCCCAGCATTTT. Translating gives CSARDVFQPQHF.

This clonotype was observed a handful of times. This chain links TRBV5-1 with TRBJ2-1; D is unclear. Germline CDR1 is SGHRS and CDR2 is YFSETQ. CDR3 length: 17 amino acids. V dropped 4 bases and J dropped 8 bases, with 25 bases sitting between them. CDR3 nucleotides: TGCGCCAGCAGCCTGTCAGTGGAGATGAGGTTAGCCGATGAGCAGTTCTTC. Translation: CASSLSVEMRLADEQFF.

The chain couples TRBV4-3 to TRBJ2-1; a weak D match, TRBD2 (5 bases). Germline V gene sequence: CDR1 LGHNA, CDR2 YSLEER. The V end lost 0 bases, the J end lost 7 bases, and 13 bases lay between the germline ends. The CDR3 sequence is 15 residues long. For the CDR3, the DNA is TGCGCCAGCAGCCAAGATAAGGGCCGGGGAAATGAGCAGTTCTTC. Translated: CASSQDKGRGNEQFF.

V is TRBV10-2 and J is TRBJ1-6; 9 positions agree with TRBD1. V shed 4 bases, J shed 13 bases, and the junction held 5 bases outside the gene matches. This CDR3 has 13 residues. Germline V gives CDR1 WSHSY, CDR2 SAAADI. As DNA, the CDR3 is TGCGCCAGCAGTGGGGGGACAGGGTACCCCCTCCACTTT. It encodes CASSGGTGYPLHF.

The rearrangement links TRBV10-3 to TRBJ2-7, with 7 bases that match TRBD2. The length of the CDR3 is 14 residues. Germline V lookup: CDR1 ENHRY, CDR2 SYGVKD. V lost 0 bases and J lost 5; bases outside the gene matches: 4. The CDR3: CAISESRTSDEQYF. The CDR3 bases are TGTGCCATCAGTGAGTCAAGGACTAGTGACGAGCAGTACTTC.

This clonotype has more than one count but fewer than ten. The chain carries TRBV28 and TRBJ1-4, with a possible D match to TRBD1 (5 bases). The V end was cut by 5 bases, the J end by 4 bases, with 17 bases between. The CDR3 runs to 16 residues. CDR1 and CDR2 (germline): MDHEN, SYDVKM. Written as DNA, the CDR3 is TGTGCCAGCAGTCCGGGACGGACGGGTCTTAATGAAAAACTGTTTTTT. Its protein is CASSPGRTGLNEKLFF. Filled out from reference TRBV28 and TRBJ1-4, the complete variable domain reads DVKVTQSSRYLVKRTGEKVFLECVQDMDHENMFWYRQDPGLGLRLIYFSYDVKMKEKGDIPEGYSVSREKKERFSLILESASTNQTSMYLCASSPGRTGLNEKLFFGSGTQLSVL.

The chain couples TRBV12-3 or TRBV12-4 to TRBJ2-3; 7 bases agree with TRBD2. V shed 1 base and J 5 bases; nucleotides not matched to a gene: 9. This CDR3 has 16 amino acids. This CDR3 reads CASSLGPLRGRDTQYF. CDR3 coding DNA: TGTGCCAGCAGTTTAGGGCCCTTGCGGGGGAGAGATACGCAGTATTTT.